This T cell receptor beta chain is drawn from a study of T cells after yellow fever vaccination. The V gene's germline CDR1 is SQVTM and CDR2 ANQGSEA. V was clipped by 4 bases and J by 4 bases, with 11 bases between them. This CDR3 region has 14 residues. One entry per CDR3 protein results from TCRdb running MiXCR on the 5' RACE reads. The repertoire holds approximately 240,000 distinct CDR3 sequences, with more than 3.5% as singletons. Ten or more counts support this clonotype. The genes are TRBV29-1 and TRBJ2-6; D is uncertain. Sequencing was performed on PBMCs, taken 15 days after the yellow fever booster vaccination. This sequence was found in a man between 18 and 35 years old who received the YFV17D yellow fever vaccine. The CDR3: CSVAPLGGANVLTF. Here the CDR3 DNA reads TGCAGCGTTGCCCCCTTGGGGGGGGCCAACGTCCTGACTTTC.